The 15 T cell receptor beta chains presented below share a single source sample, sequenced in a study of vaccination and CD4 T cells after COVID-19. Cultured CD4+ T-cell DNA underwent Oncomine TCR Beta short-read sequencing. TCRdb analysed the PCR reads with MiXCR anew, one entry per CDR3 protein. Seen here are about 16,000 distinct CDR3 sequences, 50% to 65% observed once, and the top ten hold about 20%. Their cognate antigens are unknown. Treatment noted: roughly 10-day PBMC culture with coronavirus spike peptide pools or control peptides (ViraFEST assay). The sequenced sample was CD4+ T cells from blood, cultured in vitro, obtained before SARS-CoV-2 vaccination. These receptors all stem from a human donor who had recovered from COVID-19.

The rearrangement links TRBV30 to TRBJ2-7, with TRBD1 as a possible D gene (6 bases). Germline V gene lookup returns CDR1 GTSNPN and CDR2 SVGIG (reference sequence). V was pared by 4 bases and J by 4 bases, with 14 bases between. This CDR3 region has 13 residues. CDR3 in DNA: TGTGCCTGGAACCGGGACAAAGAATACGAGCAGTACTTC. Its translation: CAWNRDKEYEQYF.

The CDR3 is CSARDRLAGETGELFF. CDR3 bases: TGCAGTGCTAGAGATCGTCTAGCGGGAGAGACCGGGGAGCTGTTTTTT. The chain couples TRBV20-1 to TRBJ2-2; 10 bases map to TRBD2. CDR3 size: 16 residues. The germline V gene encodes CDR1 DFQATT and CDR2 SNEGSKA (reference sequence). With 0 bases clipped from V and 5 bases from J, the junction kept 6 bases outside the gene matches.

The chain uses TRBV7-3 and TRBJ1-1; 10 bases match TRBD1. Germline V gene data show CDR1 as SGHTA and CDR2 as FQGTGA. This CDR3 contains 15 residues. V gave up 5 bases and J gave up 3 bases; unmatched junction bases: 6. In DNA form, the CDR3 reads TGTGCCAGCAGCCCAACCGGGACAGGGGACACTGAAGCTTTCTTT. Translating it yields CASSPTGTGDTEAFF.

J is TRBJ2-6 and V is TRBV2, with D hard to call. The CDR3 runs to 12 residues. Germline V gene lookup returns CDR1 SNHLY and CDR2 FYNNEI. Trimming took off 6 bases at V and 3 bases at J, with 3 bases between the two ends. CDR3 DNA sequence: TGTGCCAGCAGGGATGGGGCCAACGTCCTGACTTTC. Translating it yields CASRDGANVLTF.

In this sample, this clonotype turned up a few times. The chain has TRBV27 and TRBJ2-1; TRBD1 agrees at 7 bases. V lost 1 base and J lost 6; bases outside the gene matches: 6. Germline V gene lookup returns CDR1 MNHEY and CDR2 SMNVEV (reference sequence). This CDR3 comprises 15 residues. The CDR3 DNA reads as TGTGCCAGCAGTTTATTTGGGACAGTAGTCAATGAGCAGTTCTTC. Residues: CASSLFGTVVNEQFF.

The chain links TRBV6-2 or TRBV6-3 to TRBJ2-1; D is uncertain. TRBJ2-7 matches the DNA end more closely, so the J call is doubtful. Germline V gene sequence: CDR1 MNHEY, CDR2 SVGEGT. The CDR3 length is 13 residues. CDR3 amino acids: CASSQTRTYEQYF. The DNA of the CDR3 is TGTGCCAGCAGTCAAACAAGGACCTACGAGCAGTACTTC.

V usage is TRBV5-8 and J usage is TRBJ1-5; D might be TRBD1 (5 bases). The CDR3 is made up of 16 amino acids. Germline CDR1 reads SGHTS; CDR2 reads YDEGEE. V was clipped by 4 bases and J by 1 base, with 15 bases between them. The CDR3 nucleotides are TGTGCCAGCAGCCAACGGGGACGGGGGAGCAATCAGCCCCAGCATTTT. This codes for CASSQRGRGSNQPQHF.

The rearrangement joins TRBV21-1 to TRBJ1-1. TRBV21-1 is tagged as a pseudogene. The CDR3 has 16 amino acids. Here the CDR3 DNA reads TGTGCCAGTCTGACGGGGTCCGACCTGGTGAACACTGAAGCTTTCTTT. Protein: CASLTGSDLVNTEAFF.

For this clonotype: At one boundary the junction diverges from the germline segment, which might be a read error. The chain carries TRBV6-2 or TRBV6-3 and TRBJ1-1; D is unclear. The germline gives CDR1 MNHEY, CDR2 SVGEGT. The CDR3 is 15 amino acids. CDR3 loop: CVSRTAGVGRTEAFF. The CDR3 region has the DNA TGTGTCAGCAGGACGGCTGGGGTAGGGAGGACTGAAGCTTTCTTT.

The rearrangement links TRBV27 to TRBJ1-5; maybe TRBD1 (6 bases). The CDR3 runs 16 residues. Per germline, CDR1 MNHEY and CDR2 SMNVEV (reference sequence). Trimming took off 8 bases at V and 2 bases at J, with 19 bases between the two ends. The CDR3 DNA sequence: TGTGCCAGCGGGCTTCGGCCACAGGGCGGCAATCAGCCCCAGCATTTT. This translates into CASGLRPQGGNQPQHF.

The chain uses TRBV10-2 and TRBJ2-3; 10 nucleotides agree with TRBD2. Losses at the gene ends were 2 bases for V and 1 base for J; bases not matched to a gene: 9. CDR3 length: 18 residues. The V gene's germline CDR1 is WSHSY and CDR2 SAAADI. CDR3: CASSEPISGLARTDTQYF. In DNA form, the CDR3 reads TGCGCCAGCAGTGAGCCGATATCGGGACTAGCGCGCACAGATACGCAGTATTTT.

This clonotype was seen a handful of times. The J gene is TRBJ1-1, the V gene TRBV2, with D unresolved. The CDR3 has 12 residues. The V gene lost 5 bases and the J gene lost 1 base, with 5 bases spanning the gap. The germline CDR1 and CDR2 sequences are SNHLY and FYNNEI. The CDR3 bases are TGTGCCAGCAGTATTCCGAACACTGAAGCTTTCTTT. It specifies CASSIPNTEAFF.

In this sample, this clonotype is large. The chain couples TRBV24-1 to TRBJ2-5, with D unclear. CDR1 and CDR2 from the germline V gene are KGHDR and SFDVKD. V lost 3 bases and J 0 bases, leaving 7 bases between the germline ends. The CDR3 spans 14 residues. The CDR3 spells CATSDGHYQETQYF. In nucleotides, the CDR3 is TGTGCCACCAGTGATGGGCATTACCAAGAGACCCAGTACTTC.

This clonotype appeared a few times. CDR3 sequence: CSASPQGYYEQYF. The DNA of the CDR3 is TGCAGTGCTAGTCCCCAGGGATACTACGAGCAGTACTTC. The genes are TRBV20-1 and TRBJ2-7; D might be TRBD1 (5 bases). CDR3 length equals 13 residues. Germline V gives CDR1 DFQATT, CDR2 SNEGSKA (reference sequence). With 3 bases removed from V and 3 bases from J, the gap between germline ends came to 12 bases.

This CDR3 is CASSEIRGEGYTF. The CDR3 nucleotides are TGTGCCAGCAGTGAAATCAGGGGGGAAGGCTACACCTTC. J is TRBJ1-2 and V is TRBV2, with TRBD1 matching 7 bases. The CDR3 totals 13 residues. Germline-derived CDR1 and CDR2 are SNHLY and FYNNEI. J lost 8 bases, V lost 2 bases, and 5 bases had no gene match.